One and the same sample provided the 22 T cell receptor beta chains below, sequenced in a study of cytotoxic CD8 clonotypes in ibrutinib-treated CLL. The protocol was immunoSEQ multiplex PCR, while the TCRdb copy is restricted to in-frame clones and leaves out a portion. The table records roughly 330,000 clones, under 70% of them present only once. Sequences were derived from PBMCs, sampled after 36 months of ibrutinib treatment. Receptors originate from a human donor with chronic lymphocytic leukemia.

The V gene is TRBV27, the J gene TRBJ2-1; D ambiguous. CDR3 length equals 13 residues. The germline V gene encodes CDR1 MNHEY and CDR2 SMNVEV (reference sequence). The germline V and J ends were trimmed by 3 bases and 4 bases, with 7 bases remaining between them. CDR3: CASSFLGYNEQFF. The CDR3 nucleotides are TGTGCCAGCAGTTTCCTGGGTTACAATGAGCAGTTCTTC.

This sequence joins TRBV2 and TRBJ2-1, with 8 bases fitting TRBD1. The V gene's germline CDR1 is SNHLY and CDR2 FYNNEI. V lost 4 bases to trimming and J lost 2 bases; unmatched junction nucleotides: 4. The CDR3 spans 15 residues. DNA for the CDR3: TGTGCCAGCAGTGGATCAGGGGGCGCCTACAATGAGCAGTTCTTC. Translating it yields CASSGSGGAYNEQFF.

This clone was observed a handful of times. The V and J genes are TRBV7-9 and TRBJ2-2; 8 bases are a match to TRBD1. The CDR3 runs 16 residues. Germline V gene data show CDR1 as SEHNR and CDR2 as FQNEAQ (reference sequence). V dropped 5 bases and J dropped 5; count of bases not matched to a gene: 10. CDR3 DNA sequence: TGTGCCAGCAGCCGCAGGACAGGGTTGGGTACCGGGGAGCTGTTTTTT. Its protein is CASSRRTGLGTGELFF. Drawing the rest from reference TRBV7-9 and TRBJ2-2, the complete variable domain is DTGVSQNPRHKITKRGQNVTFRCDPISEHNRLYWYRQTLGQGPEFLTYFQNEAQLEKSRLLSDRFSAERPKGSFSTLEIQRTEQGDSAMYLCASSRRTGLGTGELFFGEGSRLTVL.

The DNA for the CDR3 is TGTGCCAGCAGGAGGGGAACATTCCGGGGGGAGACCCAGTACTTC. Amino acid sequence: CASRRGTFRGETQYF. The chain carries TRBV6-1 and TRBJ2-5; the D gene is possibly TRBD2 (6 bases). Germline CDR1 reads MNHNS; CDR2 reads SASEGT. The CDR3 spans 15 residues. With 6 bases removed from V and 5 bases from J, the gap between germline ends came to 19 bases.

This chain links TRBV10-3 with TRBJ1-1, with TRBD1 matching over 9 bases. The germline gives CDR1 ENHRY, CDR2 SYGVKD. V shed 7 bases, J shed 1 base, and the junction held 7 bases outside the gene matches. The CDR3 spans 15 residues. The CDR3 reads CAIIPGTGKNTEAFF. The CDR3, as DNA: TGTGCCATCATCCCCGGGACAGGGAAGAACACTGAAGCTTTCTTT.

V usage is TRBV7-8 and J usage is TRBJ1-1, with a tentative D call TRBD1 (5 bases). CDR1 and CDR2 from the germline V gene are SGHVS and FQNEAQ. Trimming left V 7 bases short and J 4 bases short, with 16 bases between. CDR3 size: 14 residues. For the CDR3, the DNA is TGTGCCAGCACCCTAGTGGGTGGGGGCACTGAAGCTTTCTTT. The encoded protein is CASTLVGGGTEAFF.

The V and J genes are TRBV11-2 and TRBJ2-7; possible D gene TRBD2, 5 bases. The CDR3 consists of 17 residues. The ends were cut back, 0 bases at V and 7 bases at J, with 22 bases in the middle. CDR1 and CDR2 (germline): SGHAT, FQNNGV. CDR3 sequence reads: CASSLDLSTLPQREQYF. The CDR3 DNA reads TGTGCCAGCAGCTTAGATCTGAGCACACTACCCCAGCGGGAGCAGTACTTC.

This clone was counted only a few times. The chain uses TRBV5-6 and TRBJ1-2; no clear D gene. Germline CDR1 and CDR2: SGHDT and YYEEEE. Trimming cost V 4 bases and J 3 bases, with 16 bases left between them. This CDR3 has 15 amino acids. CDR3 nucleotides: TGTGCCAGCAGCGCTGAGATGGACGTAGACTATGGCTACACCTTC. The encoded protein is CASSAEMDVDYGYTF.

This chain links TRBV5-1 with TRBJ1-4, with TRBD1 matching 8 bases. Per germline, CDR1 SGHRS and CDR2 YFSETQ. The CDR3 is made up of 16 amino acids. With V trimmed by 0 bases and J by 0 bases, 1 base remained unmatched. The CDR3 reads CASSLGGQATNEKLFF. The CDR3 DNA reads as TGCGCCAGCAGCTTGGGGGGACAGGCAACTAATGAAAAACTGTTTTTT.

The chain combines TRBV19 with TRBJ2-7; TRBD2 agrees at 12 bases. The CDR3 contains 15 residues. The germline V gene encodes CDR1 LNHDA and CDR2 SQIVND (reference sequence). V was clipped by 4 bases and J by 2 bases; unmatched bases: 3. The CDR3 DNA sequence: TGTGCCAGTAGTAAACTAGCGGGGGGAGCCTACGAGCAGTACTTC. It encodes CASSKLAGGAYEQYF.

The chain employs TRBV5-1 and TRBJ2-7; D is perhaps TRBD2 (6 bases). The V gene lost 2 bases and the J gene lost 0 bases, with 9 bases spanning the gap. Germline V gene sequence: CDR1 SGHRS, CDR2 YFSETQ. The CDR3 sequence is 14 residues long. The DNA of the CDR3 is TGCGCCAGCAGCTTTCGGGAGAGCTCCTACGAGCAGTACTTC. This gives the protein CASSFRESSYEQYF. Using reference TRBV5-1 and TRBJ2-7 for the parts outside the CDR3, the full variable domain is KAGVTQTPRYLIKTRGQQVTLSCSPISGHRSVSWYQQTPGQGLQFLFEYFSETQRNKGNFPGRFSGRQFSNSRSEMNVSTLELGDSALYLCASSFRESSYEQYFGPGTRLTVT.

The rearrangement uses TRBV9 and TRBJ2-2; 12 nucleotides align to TRBD1. V shed 4 bases, J shed 3 bases, and the junction held 4 bases outside the gene matches. Looked up from germline, CDR1 is SGDLS and CDR2 is YYNGEE. The CDR3 runs 16 residues. The CDR3 DNA reads as TGTGCCAGCAGCATGGGACAGGGGGCGTACACCGGGGAGCTGTTTTTT. Translated, it gives CASSMGQGAYTGELFF.

J is TRBJ2-7 and V is TRBV30; D is unresolved. The V gene's germline CDR1 is GTSNPN and CDR2 SVGIG (reference sequence). Trimming stripped 3 bases from V and 7 bases from J, with 13 bases between. This CDR3 spans 12 amino acids. The CDR3 nucleotides read TGTGCCTGGAGCCCCACCTGGTGGGAGCAGTACTTC. Translating gives CAWSPTWWEQYF.

The genes are TRBV7-2 and TRBJ2-1; 8 bases map to TRBD1. V was pared by 5 bases and J by 9 bases, with 6 bases of the junction left unmatched. CDR3 size: 13 residues. Germline assignment: CDR1 SGHTA and CDR2 FQGNSA. The DNA for the CDR3 is TGTGCCAGCAGCATGGTAGACAGGGGTGAGCAGTTCTTC. The encoded protein is CASSMVDRGEQFF.

The genes are TRBV5-1 and TRBJ2-2; D remains ambiguous. In germline, CDR1 is SGHRS, CDR2 YFSETQ. The CDR3 is made up of 14 amino acids. Between the trimmed V and J ends, which lost 1 base and 2 bases, there was a span of 6 bases. DNA of the CDR3: TGCGCCAGCAGCTTGAACTATAACACCGGGGAGCTGTTTTTT. Translating gives CASSLNYNTGELFF.

This clone was observed a handful of times. The V call is TRBV27, the J call TRBJ1-1; D is uncertain. The V and J ends lost 2 bases and 5 bases respectively, with 9 bases between them. The CDR3 runs 13 residues. Germline CDR1 and CDR2: MNHEY and SMNVEV (reference sequence). As DNA, the CDR3 is TGTGCCAGCAGTTTAGGGTTCGGAACTGAAGCTTTCTTT. This sequence encodes CASSLGFGTEAFF.

The table lists this clone with a few counts. The chain joins TRBV18 to TRBJ2-4, with 12 bases lining up with TRBD2. The CDR3 contains 19 residues. Unmatched junction bases numbered 9, after V lost 3 bases and J lost 0 bases. Per germline, CDR1 KGHSH and CDR2 LQKENI. The CDR3 DNA is TGTGCCAGCTCACCTTTCCTAGCGGGAGGGCCTAAAGCCAAAAACATTCAGTACTTC. It yields the protein CASSPFLAGGPKAKNIQYF.

This clone appeared a single time. The V and J genes are TRBV6-5 and TRBJ1-2, with TRBD1 as a possible D gene (5 bases). Trimming took 9 bases from V and 8 from J, leaving 13 bases between them. CDR1 is MNHEY, CDR2 SVGAGI, per germline. The length of the CDR3 is 11 residues. The CDR3 spells CASLGRKGYTF. The CDR3 region has the DNA TGTGCCAGTTTGGGGCGGAAAGGCTACACCTTC.

The chain employs TRBV19 and TRBJ1-2, with TRBD1 as a possible D gene (5 bases). The germline V gene encodes CDR1 LNHDA and CDR2 SQIVND (reference sequence). V shed 5 bases and J shed 4 bases, with 11 bases lying between them. The CDR3 sequence is 13 residues long. The DNA for the CDR3 is TGTGCCAGTAGTCGACAGCCATCCTATGGCTACACCTTC. Its translation: CASSRQPSYGYTF.

This chain links TRBV4-2 with TRBJ2-2; D gene unclear. V dropped 4 bases and J dropped 0 bases, with 15 bases sitting between them. The CDR3 extends over 17 amino acids. Germline V gene data show CDR1 as LGHNA and CDR2 as YNFKEQ. CDR3 DNA: TGTGCCAGCAGCCGCCGTCTTAGCACTACGAACACCGGGGAGCTGTTTTTT. Protein product: CASSRRLSTTNTGELFF.

The V and J genes are TRBV19 and TRBJ1-5; TRBD1 matches 7 bases. Germline lookup yields CDR1 LNHDA and CDR2 SQIVND (reference sequence). V was pared by 4 bases and J by 9 bases, with 3 bases of the junction left unmatched. The CDR3 has 12 amino acids. This CDR3 is CASSKWTGPQHF. The CDR3 nucleotides are TGTGCCAGTAGTAAGTGGACAGGGCCCCAGCATTTT.

This clone was picked up one time. The chain couples TRBV9 to TRBJ2-1; D may be TRBD1 (6 bases). V gave up 1 base and J gave up 0 bases, with 11 bases separating them. The CDR3 has 16 residues. Germline CDR1 reads SGDLS; CDR2 reads YYNGEE. The CDR3 DNA reads TGTGCCAGCAGCGTAAGTGGGGGCACCTCCTACAATGAGCAGTTCTTC. As protein: CASSVSGGTSYNEQFF.